This T cell receptor (beta chain) was sequenced in a study of early T cells in non-severe SARS-CoV-2 infection. As for the study in general: Chains were not paired, and sequencing was done on bulk RNA from unsorted whole blood.

Germline V gene data show CDR1 as SNHLY and CDR2 as FYNNEI. The junction had 3 bases not matched to a gene; V was cut back by 3 bases and J by 4 bases. The CDR3 is made up of 15 amino acids. Each single cDNA molecule received a unique molecular identifier. TCRdb processed the 5' RACE reads anew with MiXCR; each CDR3 protein has one entry. The repertoire consists of about 64,000 distinct CDR3 sequences, with 20% to 25% occurring once and the leading ten covering more than 15%. As regards this clonotype: Antigen specificity is unknown.

Study outcomes and limitations: VDJdb matches were skewed toward anti-spike CD8 T cell responses.

This rearrangement joins TRBV2 to TRBJ2-3, with 11 bases aligning to TRBD2. This specimen consisted of whole blood, obtained at baseline. The receptor was isolated from an adult who was a healthcare worker with PCR-confirmed SARS-CoV-2 infection or an uninfected control (not recorded which). CDR3 loop: CASSELAGGSDTQYF. DNA of the CDR3: TGTGCCAGCAGTGAGCTAGCGGGGGGATCAGATACGCAGTATTTT.